A single T cell receptor beta chain is shown here with its context. Antigen unknown. This CDR3 is also generated by other DNA sequences in the sample. V shed 1 base and J 6 bases; nucleotides not matched to a gene: 1. The CDR3 length is 15 residues. The germline gives CDR1 SGHNT, CDR2 YENEEA. This sample is drawn from a study of shared clonotypes between healthy human individuals. Looking at the study overall: Donors, aged 18 to 49, were a couple of women and three men. Findings and limits, study-wide: The represented genetic and exposure-history diversity was limited by the small number of donors.

At the deep level, the assay was run. TCRdb's copy holds only in-frame clones and misses some; the assay was immunoSEQ multiplex PCR. The data contain about 490,000 clones, about 80% of them singletons. Donors were healthy HIV-negative adults without recent acute infections or vaccinations. Sequenced input: PBMCs. The source of this sequence is a woman between 40 and 55 years old in good health. Some clones in this sample may be carry-over from other donors' samples. The rearrangement links TRBV11-3 to TRBJ2-1; the match to TRBD2 covers 12 bases. The CDR3 sequence: CASSLGLAGANEQFF. Written as DNA, the CDR3 is TGTGCCAGCAGCTTAGGACTAGCGGGAGCCAATGAGCAGTTCTTC.